The text below deals with one TCR beta chain. The antigen is not known. Germline CDR1 MNHEY, CDR2 SVGAGI. This CDR3 is 17 amino acids long. The V gene lost 0 bases and the J gene lost 3 bases, with 14 bases spanning the gap. This entry is derived from a study of liver allograft versus peripheral blood T cells. About the study: Liver transplant recipients had T cell receptor repertoires compared between transplanted liver and peripheral blood. Study conclusions and caveats: As reported, T cell receptor repertoires inside liver allografts differed from those present in peripheral blood.

MiXCR, applied by TCRdb to the reads, yields one record per CDR3 protein. The data hold under 15,000 distinct CDR3 sequences, with approximately 17% observed a single time. The origin of this receptor is a human patient who had a liver transplant. Some T cells may originate from the graft donor. The chain is built from TRBV6-5 and TRBJ1-4; perhaps TRBD1 as D (5 bases). The CDR3 bases are TGTGCCAGCAGTTACTCCGCGGGCAGGGCGGCTAATGAAAAACTGTTTTTT. Protein sequence: CASSYSAGRAANEKLFF.